The 11 T cell receptor beta chains below were found in one sample sequenced in a study of breast tumors, draining lymph nodes, adjacent tissues. From the multiplex PCR reads, TCRdb called clonotypes with MiXCR, one entry per CDR3 protein. This sample has about 110,000 distinct CDR3 sequences; more than 30% occur once, and the top ten carry under 6%. Samples came from axillary lymph nodes draining the breast cancer. Sequenced sample: axillary lymph node tissue. Receptors were obtained from a female donor with breast cancer. Some clones in this sample may be carry-over from other donors' samples.

At least ten counts were recorded for this clonotype. The gene calls are TRBV11-3 and TRBJ2-3, with D possibly being TRBD2 (6 bases). This CDR3 is 14 amino acids long. The V gene lost 3 bases and the J gene lost 6 bases, with 13 bases spanning the gap. CDR1 is SGHNT, CDR2 YENEEA, per germline. CDR3 in DNA: TGTGCCAGCAGCTTTAGCGGCCCCTATGATACGCAGTATTTT. This translates into CASSFSGPYDTQYF.

This clonotype showed up many times. This sequence joins TRBV7-9 and TRBJ1-2; TRBD1 aligns across 7 bases. There are 14 residues in the CDR3. The V gene's germline CDR1 is SEHNR and CDR2 FQNEAQ (reference sequence). After removal of 4 bases from V and 5 bases from J, the junction contained 7 bases not matched to a gene. This chain's CDR3 is CASSSRGTAYGYTF. In DNA form, the CDR3 reads TGTGCCAGCAGCTCTCGCGGGACAGCATATGGCTACACCTTC.

This clonotype has ten or more counts. This chain's CDR3 is CASSVDTTSGNTIYF. The CDR3 nucleotides read TGTGCCAGCAGCGTGGACACAACCTCTGGAAACACCATATATTTT. This rearrangement joins TRBV9 to TRBJ1-3; a possible D gene is TRBD1 (5 bases). Germline V gene lookup returns CDR1 SGDLS and CDR2 YYNGEE. Trimming removed 2 bases from V and 0 bases from J, with 9 bases in between. The CDR3 is made up of 15 amino acids. Full variable domain (missing parts from reference TRBV9 and TRBJ1-3): DSGVTQTPKHLITATGQRVTLRCSPRSGDLSVYWYQQSLDQGLQFLIQYYNGEERAKGNILERFSAQQFPDLHSELNLSSLELGDSALYFCASSVDTTSGNTIYFGEGSWLTVV.

Concerning this clonotype: With a much larger clone just one base away, this may be a read error. The chain links TRBV7-9 to TRBJ2-7; the D gene is possibly TRBD1 (6 bases). The CDR3 loop spans 15 amino acids. The V gene's germline CDR1 is SEHNR and CDR2 FQNEAQ (reference sequence). CDR3 residues: CASSSYRDFNYEQHF. CDR3 nucleotides: TGTGCCAGCAGCTCCTACAGGGATTTTAACTACGAGCAGCACTTC.

This clonotype was recorded a few times. CDR3 sequence: CASSSRAGQETQYF. DNA of the CDR3: TGTGCCAGCAGTAGTAGGGCAGGGCAAGAGACCCAGTACTTC. The chain has TRBV28 and TRBJ2-5, with a weak D call TRBD1 (5 bases). The CDR3 covers 14 residues. In germline, CDR1 is MDHEN, CDR2 SYDVKM. V lost 5 bases to trimming and J lost 2 bases, with 12 bases between them. Looking up the rest from reference TRBV28 and TRBJ2-5 gives the full variable domain: DVKVTQSSRYLVKRTGEKVFLECVQDMDHENMFWYRQDPGLGLRLIYFSYDVKMKEKGDIPEGYSVSREKKERFSLILESASTNQTSMYLCASSSRAGQETQYFGPGTRLLVL.

This clonotype showed up many times. CDR3 in DNA: TGTGCCACCAGCGAAGGGACAGGCGGGCACTATTCACCCCTCCACTTT. It yields the protein CATSEGTGGHYSPLHF. This chain uses TRBV15 with TRBJ1-6; 8 bases agree with TRBD1. The J segment lost 8 bases and the V segment lost 5 bases, leaving 11 bases of the junction unmatched. The CDR3 length is 16 residues. Germline CDR1 reads LNHNV; CDR2 reads YYDKDF (reference sequence).

Remarks on this clonotype: This may come from a read error, since a much larger clone is one base off. The V and J genes are TRBV19 and TRBJ2-1; no firm D call. This CDR3 is built from 13 residues. From germline, CDR1 is LNHDA and CDR2 SQIVND (reference sequence). The ends were cut back, 6 bases at V and 0 bases at J, with 6 bases in the middle. The DNA for the CDR3 is TGTGCCAGTAGGTGCTCCTCCTACAATGAGCAGTTCTTC. The encoded protein is CASRCSSYNEQFF.

This clonotype was picked up one time. Given a much more abundant clone one base away, this may be a read error. The gene calls are TRBV18 and TRBJ2-7; D is unresolved. Germline assignment: CDR1 KGHSH and CDR2 LQKENI. This CDR3 spans 14 amino acids. V lost 8 bases, J lost 4 bases, and 18 bases lay in between. CDR3 loop: CASPYRALEYEQYF. CDR3 sequence (DNA): TGTGCCAGCCCTTACCGGGCCCTGGAGTACGAGCAGTACTTC.

V usage is TRBV20-1 and J usage is TRBJ2-7, with D hard to call. The germline CDR1 and CDR2 sequences are DFQATT and SNEGSKA (reference sequence). V was pared by 0 bases and J by 3 bases, with 6 bases between. The CDR3 runs 12 residues. The CDR3 spells CSARDQDYEQYF. The CDR3, as DNA: TGCAGTGCTAGAGATCAAGACTACGAGCAGTACTTC.

This clonotype was seen a handful of times. With a much larger clone just one base away, this may be a read error. J is TRBJ2-3 and V is TRBV7-6; 9 bases are shared with TRBD1. CDR1 is SGHVS and CDR2 is FNYEAQ in the germline V gene. This CDR3 contains 15 residues. CDR3 DNA sequence: TGTGCCAGCAGCTTAACAGGGGGCAGCACAGATACGCGGTATTTT. Its protein is CASSLTGGSTDTRYF.

At least ten counts were recorded for this clonotype. The DNA for the CDR3 is TGTGCCAGCAGTTACGGGACTAGGGCGAACACCGGGGAGCTGTTTTTT. Translating gives CASSYGTRANTGELFF. V gene TRBV6-2 or TRBV6-3 combines with J gene TRBJ2-2; 8 nucleotides align to TRBD2. The ends lost 2 bases at V and 0 bases at J; junction bases unmatched: 2. CDR1 and CDR2 from the germline V gene are MNHEY and SVGEGT. The CDR3 extends over 16 amino acids.